This T cell receptor (beta chain) stems from a study of glioma-infiltrating T cells after dendritic cell vaccination. Study context: Between about 2002 and 2013, patients got autologous tumor lysate-pulsed dendritic cell vaccines. Study-wide results and limits: No direct clonality-survival link was found; a diverse polyclonal response may matter.

Selection required adequate fresh-frozen tumor tissue plus more than two years' survival data. Profiling relied on immunoSEQ multiplex PCR, and the TCRdb table lists in-frame clones only, not all of them. The data hold under 100,000 clones, with around 90% observed a single time. The CDR3 spans 14 residues. Deletions cut 6 bases from V and 6 bases from J, with 15 bases between. Germline CDR1 SGHTA, CDR2 FQGNSA. In regard to this clone: Antigen unknown.

The chain carries TRBV7-2 and TRBJ1-5; no clear D gene. Sequenced here: blood, sampled before dendritic cell vaccination. The clonotype was recovered from a human donor with glioblastoma. As DNA, the CDR3 is TGTGCCAGCAGTCCCGGCAGAGGAGGTCAGCCCCAGCATTTT. It yields the protein CASSPGRGGQPQHF.